This T cell receptor beta chain comes out of a study of blood T cell repertoires in COVID-19. The table came from immunoSEQ multiplex PCR; TCRdb's copy has only in-frame clones and leaves some out. This table holds roughly 300,000 clones, approximately 90% found once. The clonotype comes from a man in his thirties or forties who had recovered from COVID-19. The sample consisted of PBMCs or T cells enriched from blood (not recorded which).

CDR3 region: CASSSSGRAYNEQFF. The CDR3 DNA reads as TGTGCCAGCAGCTCTAGCGGGAGGGCCTACAATGAGCAGTTCTTC. The gene calls are TRBV7-9 and TRBJ2-1; 12 bases are shared with TRBD2. The junction had 0 bases not matched to a gene; V was cut back by 4 bases and J by 2 bases. The germline V gene encodes CDR1 SEHNR and CDR2 FQNEAQ (reference sequence). The CDR3 loop spans 15 amino acids. The full variable domain, rest sourced from reference TRBV7-9 and TRBJ2-1, is DTGVSQNPRHKITKRGQNVTFRCDPISEHNRLYWYRQTLGQGPEFLTYFQNEAQLEKSRLLSDRFSAERPKGSFSTLEIQRTEQGDSAMYLCASSSSGRAYNEQFFGPGTRLTVL.